One and the same sample provided the 11 T cell receptor beta chains below, sequenced in a study of T cells in Graves' hyperthyroidism and ophthalmopathy. Authors of the study amplified TCR beta CDR3 regions from RNA transcripts. Using the HTBI primer set, a first-round RT-PCR was run on the TCR CDR3. TCRdb reanalysed the multiplex PCR reads using MiXCR and keeps one entry per CDR3 protein. The repertoire has about 570,000 distinct CDR3 sequences, roughly 46% of them found once; the top ten carry 15% to 20%. The source material was peripheral blood or thyroid tissue (not recorded which). These receptor sequences come from an adult woman with Graves' disease, either hyperthyroidism or ophthalmopathy (not recorded which).

The rearrangement uses TRBV28 and TRBJ2-7; D ambiguous. This CDR3 spans 12 amino acids. Germline CDR1 is MDHEN and CDR2 is SYDVKM. V was pared by 6 bases and J by 7 bases, with 13 bases between. CDR3 sequence: CASSQDLREQYF. The CDR3 nucleotides are TGTGCCAGCAGCCAGGACCTGCGGGAGCAGTACTTC.

This clonotype has ten or more counts. J is TRBJ2-5 and V is TRBV5-4; tentatively, D is TRBD2 (6 bases). This CDR3 has 14 residues. CDR1 SGHNT and CDR2 YYREEE come from the germline V gene (reference sequence). The V end was cut by 0 bases, the J end by 5 bases, with 11 bases between. CDR3 protein: CASSLATAGETQYF. CDR3 in DNA: TGTGCCAGCAGCTTGGCCACCGCGGGGGAGACCCAGTACTTC.

On this clonotype: The DNA is omitted, as the CDR3 cannot be located on it reliably, and the CDR3 follows TCRdb's listing. The genes are TRBV10-2 and TRBJ2-7; the D segment call TRBD2 is taken from the table without a DNA check. The CDR3 extends over 24 residues, inclusive of both ends. Germline CDR1 WSHSY, CDR2 SAAADI. CDR3 sequence: CASTNQTSMYLCASGVALRGEQYF.

Many counts were recorded for this clonotype. The chain is built from TRBV9 and TRBJ1-3; no clear D gene. The ends were cut back, 0 bases at V and 0 bases at J, with 7 bases in the middle. Germline V gives CDR1 SGDLS, CDR2 YYNGEE. This CDR3 comprises 15 residues. CDR3 nucleotides: TGTGCCAGCAGCGTAGCTGGGATCTCTGGAAACACCATATATTTT. Its translation: CASSVAGISGNTIYF.

Note on this clonotype: No DNA is shown, since the ends of the CDR3 on it are uncertain; the CDR3 is the one TCRdb lists. This chain uses TRBV7-8 with TRBJ2-5; the tabulated D call, TRBD1, remains unverified against the DNA. Germline V gene data show CDR1 as SGHVS and CDR2 as FQNEAQ. The CDR3 numbers 19 amino acids, ends counted. The CDR3 is CASSFYICSALFQGETQYF.

A few counts support this clonotype. This chain connects TRBV2 to TRBJ2-7; D call uncertain. The germline CDR1 and CDR2 sequences are SNHLY and FYNNEI. V gave up 3 bases and J gave up 3 bases, with 9 bases separating them. There are 13 residues in the CDR3. In DNA form, the CDR3 reads TGTGCCAGCAGTGAGGTAGGGATCTACGAGCAGTACTTC. Translation: CASSEVGIYEQYF.

The genes are TRBV6-5 and TRBJ1-2; possibly TRBD1 for D (5 bases). CDR3 length: 17 amino acids. Germline V gene data show CDR1 as MNHEY and CDR2 as SVGAGI. Between the trimmed V and J ends, which lost 0 bases and 3 bases, there was a span of 17 bases. The CDR3 coding sequence is TGTGCCAGCAGTTACTCGATGGCAGGGCAACTTTACTATGGCTACACCTTC. Translating it yields CASSYSMAGQLYYGYTF.

The V gene is TRBV5-5, the J gene TRBJ2-7, with 8 bases that match TRBD1. The CDR3 consists of 13 residues. From germline, CDR1 is SGHKS and CDR2 YYEKEE (reference sequence). V shed 3 bases, J shed 6 bases, and the junction held 5 bases outside the gene matches. CDR3 residues: CASSWTGPAEQYF. The CDR3 DNA sequence: TGTGCCAGCAGCTGGACAGGGCCTGCCGAGCAGTACTTC.

This clonotype came up many times. The chain combines TRBV10-3 with TRBJ2-5; 7 positions match TRBD2. With 6 bases clipped from V and 5 bases from J, the junction kept 9 bases outside the gene matches. The V gene's germline CDR1 is ENHRY and CDR2 SYGVKD. The CDR3 has 14 amino acids. CDR3 sequence: CAIRSSTGGETQYF. CDR3 bases: TGTGCCATCAGGAGCTCCACCGGGGGGGAGACCCAGTACTTC.

This clonotype was recorded many times. The rearrangement links TRBV4-1 to TRBJ1-1; possible D gene TRBD1, 5 bases. Germline CDR1 is MGHRA and CDR2 is YSYEKL. The length of the CDR3 is 14 residues. V was shortened by 5 bases and J by 3 bases, with 13 bases between the two germline ends. The DNA for the CDR3 is TGCGCCAGCAGCATTGTTACGGGGGACACTGAAGCTTTCTTT. Amino acid sequence: CASSIVTGDTEAFF.

In this sample, this clonotype turned up a few times. The chain links TRBV2 to TRBJ1-2; D gene unclear. V lost 6 bases, J lost 4 bases, and 15 bases lay in between. Per the germline V gene, CDR1 is SNHLY and CDR2 is FYNNEI. The CDR3 consists of 14 residues. The CDR3 region has the DNA TGTGCCAGCAGGCGGGATGAGGGCATCTATGGCTACACCTTC. Protein: CASRRDEGIYGYTF.